Sequencing of this T cell receptor beta chain was carried out in a study of CD8+ T cells in alopecia areata. The CDR3 extends over 15 amino acids. The V gene's germline CDR1 is SEHNR and CDR2 FQNEAQ (reference sequence). V gave up 5 bases and J gave up 2 bases; unmatched junction bases: 8. cDNA reverse transcribed from extracted RNA served as the sequencing template. Assay used: immunoSEQ multiplex PCR; TCRdb lists only in-frame clones, some missing. Of about 270,000 clones listed, 60% are singletons. This clone was picked up many times. Treatment indicated: oral pan-JAK inhibitor, 5-10 mg twice daily.

The receptor comes from a human donor with alopecia areata. The chain joins TRBV7-9 to TRBJ2-7; 8 positions agree with TRBD2. This specimen was CD4+ T cells sorted from blood, taken at week 52, from a patient treated with tofacitinib. The CDR3 DNA is TGTGCCAGCAGCCCCCGGGGGGGGGTAGCCTACGAGCAGTACTTC. Its translation: CASSPRGGVAYEQYF.